Following are 23 T cell receptor beta chains from one sample sequenced in a study of cytomegalovirus exposure and HLA in healthy donors. A multiplex PCR was run with 60 Vbeta primers and 13 Jbeta primers. This table comes from immunoSEQ multiplex PCR, and its TCRdb copy is limited to in-frame clones, with some not included. The sample holds more than 140,000 clones; about three quarters are singletons and the top ten take around 0.7%. Sample: PBMCs. These TCRs come from a male donor in good health and CMV-seronegative.

This clone was seen once. V is TRBV5-1 and J is TRBJ2-2; D perhaps matches TRBD1 (5 bases). V dropped 0 bases and J dropped 4 bases, with 7 bases sitting between them. Germline lookup yields CDR1 SGHRS and CDR2 YFSETQ. This CDR3 is 14 amino acids long. The CDR3 protein is CASSLGRGTGELFF. As DNA, the CDR3 is TGCGCCAGCAGCTTGGGTAGGGGCACCGGGGAGCTGTTTTTT.

The chain joins TRBV5-5 to TRBJ2-5; maybe TRBD1 (6 bases). This CDR3 region has 12 residues. The V and J ends lost 2 bases and 5 bases respectively, with 7 bases between them. CDR1 and CDR2 (germline): SGHKS, YYEKEE (reference sequence). The CDR3 coding sequence is TGTGCCAGCAGCTTTAGGGGGGAGACCCAGTACTTC. This codes for CASSFRGETQYF.

Worth noting for this clone: Mismatch with germline at one junction end may stem from a read error. This chain links TRBV5-1 with TRBJ2-2, with 9 bases identical to TRBD2. This CDR3 has 16 residues. The germline V gene has CDR1 SGHRS and CDR2 YFSETQ. The CDR3 sequence: CASSFDSGGNAGELFF. CDR3 in DNA: TGCGCCAGCAGCTTCGACAGCGGGGGGAACGCCGGGGAGCTGTTTTTT.

V usage is TRBV28 and J usage is TRBJ1-4, with 8 bases that match TRBD1. This CDR3 is 15 amino acids long. The germline V gene has CDR1 MDHEN and CDR2 SYDVKM. V was pared by 5 bases and J by 3 bases, with 5 bases of the junction left unmatched. The CDR3 region is CASSPPTGANEKLFF. The CDR3 nucleotides read TGTGCCAGCAGTCCCCCGACAGGGGCTAATGAAAAACTGTTTTTT.

The gene calls are TRBV4-3 and TRBJ2-1, with 8 positions matching TRBD2. The CDR3 covers 19 residues. V gave up 3 bases and J gave up 9 bases; unmatched junction bases: 22. CDR1 is LGHNA and CDR2 is YSLEER in the germline V gene. The CDR3 loop is CASSHTVGVRAGAPGEQFF. The CDR3 DNA reads TGCGCCAGCAGCCATACCGTTGGGGTTCGAGCGGGGGCGCCGGGTGAGCAGTTCTTC.

The CDR3 sequence: CASSLGGYGYGYTF. As DNA, the CDR3 is TGTGCCAGCAGCTTAGGAGGGTATGGCTATGGCTACACCTTC. This rearrangement joins TRBV7-3 to TRBJ1-2, with D hard to call. The CDR3 contains 14 residues. Trimming left V 2 bases short and J 4 bases short, with 11 bases between. Germline V gives CDR1 SGHTA, CDR2 FQGTGA. Variable domain in full (rest from reference TRBV7-3 and TRBJ1-2): GAGVSQTPSNKVTEKGKYVELRCDPISGHTALYWYRQSLGQGPEFLIYFQGTGAADDSGLPNDRFFAVRPEGSVSTLKIQRTERGDSAVYLCASSLGGYGYGYTFGSGTRLTVV.

This clone has just a few counts. This chain connects TRBV2 to TRBJ1-2; D gene uncertain. From germline, CDR1 is SNHLY and CDR2 FYNNEI. This CDR3 region has 13 residues. Trimming removed 3 bases from V and 7 bases from J, with 12 bases in between. CDR3 sequence: CASSEAGRRGYTF. The CDR3, as DNA: TGTGCCAGCAGTGAGGCGGGGAGACGTGGCTACACCTTC.

The rearrangement links TRBV5-4 to TRBJ2-1; D is possibly TRBD1 (5 bases). This CDR3 region has 12 residues. Germline-derived CDR1 and CDR2 are SGHNT and YYREEE (reference sequence). The germline V and J ends were trimmed by 5 bases and 7 bases, with 10 bases remaining between them. The CDR3 coding sequence is TGTGCCAGCAGTAGTTCAGGGAATGAGCAGTTCTTC. Amino acids: CASSSSGNEQFF.

The rearrangement uses TRBV9 and TRBJ2-3; tentatively, D is TRBD2 (6 bases). Germline V gene data show CDR1 as SGDLS and CDR2 as YYNGEE. Trimming took off 2 bases at V and 0 bases at J, with 16 bases between the two ends. The CDR3 contains 17 residues. The CDR3 protein is CASSVTQGLSSTDTQYF. Here the CDR3 DNA reads TGTGCCAGCAGCGTCACCCAGGGACTTTCTAGCACAGATACGCAGTATTTT. The variable domain in full, completed from reference TRBV9 and TRBJ2-3, reads DSGVTQTPKHLITATGQRVTLRCSPRSGDLSVYWYQQSLDQGLQFLIQYYNGEERAKGNILERFSAQQFPDLHSELNLSSLELGDSALYFCASSVTQGLSSTDTQYFGPGTRLTVL.

The genes are TRBV11-2 and TRBJ1-6; D is undetermined. Deletions cut 2 bases from V and 10 bases from J, with 9 bases between. The CDR3 contains 13 residues. Germline V gives CDR1 SGHAT, CDR2 FQNNGV. CDR3 bases: TGTGCCAGCAGCTTACTGTCTAGCTCACCCCTCCACTTT. This codes for CASSLLSSSPLHF.

J is TRBJ1-5 and V is TRBV15; TRBD1 aligns across 7 bases. V was pared by 0 bases and J by 4 bases, with 9 bases of the junction left unmatched. Per germline, CDR1 LNHNV and CDR2 YYDKDF (reference sequence). The CDR3 contains 17 residues. CDR3 sequence (DNA): TGTGCCACCAGCAGAGAGGGGGCAGGGGGTAGAAATCAGCCCCAGCATTTT. As protein: CATSREGAGGRNQPQHF. Filled out from reference TRBV15 and TRBJ1-5, the complete variable domain reads DAMVIQNPRYQVTQFGKPVTLSCSQTLNHNVMYWYQQKSSQAPKLLFHYYDKDFNNEADTPDNFQSRRPNTSFCFLDIRSPGLGDTAMYLCATSREGAGGRNQPQHFGDGTRLSIL.

V and J are TRBV2 and TRBJ2-7, with D uncertain. The CDR3 totals 14 residues. Germline V lookup: CDR1 SNHLY, CDR2 FYNNEI. V dropped 4 bases and J dropped 2 bases, with 12 bases sitting between them. The CDR3 reads CASSGGGVPYEQYF. As DNA, the CDR3 is TGTGCCAGCAGTGGTGGCGGCGTACCCTACGAGCAGTACTTC.

The rearrangement links TRBV18 to TRBJ2-3; 11 bases align to TRBD2. The CDR3 extends over 20 amino acids. Losses at the gene ends were 2 bases for V and 1 base for J; bases not matched to a gene: 14. Germline values: CDR1 KGHSH, CDR2 LQKENI. CDR3 amino acids: CASSPVSLAGGNRGTDTQYF. DNA for the CDR3: TGTGCCAGCTCACCAGTCTCGCTAGCGGGGGGCAACCGGGGCACAGATACGCAGTATTTT.

The chain employs TRBV6-1 and TRBJ2-1; perhaps TRBD1 as D (5 bases). The CDR3 has 17 residues. Trimming stripped 4 bases from V and 0 bases from J, with 16 bases between. The germline V gene encodes CDR1 MNHNS and CDR2 SASEGT. The CDR3 region has the DNA TGTGCCAGCAGTGGCACAGGAAATCGAATCTCCTACAATGAGCAGTTCTTC. Amino acid sequence: CASSGTGNRISYNEQFF.

Concerning this clone itself: The identical CDR3 is also encoded by other nucleotide sequences in the sample. This chain uses TRBV7-2 with TRBJ2-7; 12 bases align to TRBD2. J gave up 3 bases and V 0 bases, and 6 bases lay outside the gene matches. There are 17 residues in the CDR3. Germline V lookup: CDR1 SGHTA, CDR2 FQGNSA. For the CDR3, the DNA is TGTGCCAGCAGCTTAGCAGGGACTAGCGGGCCGTTCTACGAGCAGTACTTC. This encodes CASSLAGTSGPFYEQYF.

V is TRBV19 and J is TRBJ2-4; TRBD1 aligns across 7 bases. The J segment lost 0 bases and the V segment lost 5 bases, leaving 10 bases of the junction unmatched. CDR1 and CDR2 (germline): LNHDA, SQIVND (reference sequence). The CDR3 consists of 17 residues. CDR3 coding DNA: TGTGCCAGTAGTGGAACGACAGGGATAATAGCCAAAAACATTCAGTACTTC. It codes for CASSGTTGIIAKNIQYF.

In its sample, this clone was seen a few times. The chain employs TRBV28 and TRBJ2-3; 7 bases fit TRBD1. The V gene's germline CDR1 is MDHEN and CDR2 SYDVKM. There are 15 residues in the CDR3. The junction had 6 bases not matched to a gene; V was cut back by 3 bases and J by 3 bases. The CDR3 nucleotides read TGTGCCAGCAGTTTGCCGACAGGGTTGACAGATACGCAGTATTTT. Encoded protein: CASSLPTGLTDTQYF.

The table lists this clone with a few counts. The chain joins TRBV19 to TRBJ2-5; possible D gene TRBD1, 6 bases. CDR3 size: 16 residues. Germline CDR1 is LNHDA and CDR2 is SQIVND (reference sequence). The V gene lost 1 base and the J gene lost 4 bases, with 16 bases spanning the gap. The CDR3 loop reads CASSIGGRGRVETQYF. CDR3 DNA: TGTGCCAGTAGTATAGGCGGCAGGGGTCGGGTAGAGACCCAGTACTTC.

The gene calls are TRBV7-6 and TRBJ1-5; perhaps TRBD1 as D (6 bases). V was pared by 1 base and J by 4 bases, with 8 bases between. The CDR3 runs to 14 residues. Germline CDR1 SGHVS, CDR2 FNYEAQ. CDR3 protein: CASSLGDTNQPQHF. CDR3 sequence (DNA): TGTGCCAGCAGCTTAGGGGACACAAATCAGCCCCAGCATTTT.

The rearrangement joins TRBV29-1 to TRBJ1-2; 11 nucleotides match TRBD1. The CDR3 consists of 17 residues. Germline lookup yields CDR1 SQVTM and CDR2 ANQGSEA. V shed 6 bases and J 6 bases; nucleotides not matched to a gene: 18. DNA for the CDR3: TGCAGCGTCGGTAGGTTGGACAGGGGGCGAGGTTTTGATGGCTACACCTTC. This sequence encodes CSVGRLDRGRGFDGYTF. Complete variable domain (other parts from reference TRBV29-1 and TRBJ1-2): SAVISQKPSRDICQRGTSLTIQCQVDSQVTMMFWYRQQPGQSLTLIATANQGSEATYESGFVIDKFPISRPNLTFSTLTVSNMSPEDSSIYLCSVGRLDRGRGFDGYTFGSGTRLTVV.

CDR3 DNA: TGTGCCAGCAGCTTAAATCCTACAGGGGGCGGGGGTCAGCCCCAGCATTTT. Protein sequence: CASSLNPTGGGGQPQHF. The chain joins TRBV7-2 to TRBJ1-5; 9 nucleotides agree with TRBD1. Germline assignment: CDR1 SGHTA and CDR2 FQGNSA. V gave up 2 bases and J gave up 6 bases; unmatched junction bases: 11. The CDR3 consists of 17 residues.

This chain uses TRBV15 with TRBJ1-5; D possibly corresponds to TRBD1 (6 bases). CDR3 size: 16 residues. Germline V lookup: CDR1 LNHNV, CDR2 YYDKDF (reference sequence). Trimming removed 3 bases at V and 6 bases at J, with 18 bases between. The CDR3: CATSSYRTVGSQPQHF. The DNA for the CDR3 is TGTGCCACCAGCAGCTACCGGACAGTAGGTAGTCAGCCCCAGCATTTT.

A few counts support this clone. The chain links TRBV5-4 to TRBJ2-2; D is possibly TRBD2 (6 bases). Germline values: CDR1 SGHNT, CDR2 YYREEE (reference sequence). The CDR3 spans 16 residues. Trimming stripped 1 base from V and 3 bases from J, with 13 bases between. This CDR3 reads CASSLQGLGDTGELFF. The CDR3 bases are TGTGCCAGCAGCTTGCAGGGACTTGGCGACACCGGGGAGCTGTTTTTT. Supplemented by reference TRBV5-4 and TRBJ2-2, the full variable domain reads ETGVTQSPTHLIKTRGQQVTLRCSSQSGHNTVSWYQQALGQGPQFIFQYYREEENGRGNFPPRFSGLQFPNYSSELNVNALELDDSALYLCASSLQGLGDTGELFFGEGSRLTVL.